The 8 T cell receptor beta chains listed next were all sequenced from one sample in a study of T and B cells in COVID-19 patients. Each TRB amplification used about 250-550 ng of genomic DNA from blood. Multiplex PCR with BIOMED2 TRB-A/B primer pools amplified TRB rearrangements. Via MiXCR, TCRdb re-called the multiplex PCR reads, giving one row per CDR3 protein. The table has under 10,000 distinct CDR3 sequences, about 28% seen once; the top ten hold roughly 5%. Sample: blood. The receptor set was obtained from a human donor who had recovered from COVID-19.

V and J are TRBV15 and TRBJ2-1, with 9 positions matching TRBD2. The V gene end was trimmed by 5 bases and the J gene end by 7 bases; junction bases not matched to a gene: 9. CDR3 length: 15 residues. Germline lookup yields CDR1 LNHNV and CDR2 YYDKDF (reference sequence). Here the CDR3 reads CATSGLAGEVNEQFF. As DNA, the CDR3 is TGTGCCACCAGCGGTTTAGCGGGGGAAGTTAATGAGCAGTTCTTC.

V gene TRBV6-1 combines with J gene TRBJ1-1; the D gene is possibly TRBD1 (6 bases). Germline assignment: CDR1 MNHNS and CDR2 SASEGT. This CDR3 comprises 13 residues. The ends were cut back, 5 bases at V and 5 bases at J, with 12 bases in the middle. The CDR3 DNA sequence: TGTGCCAGCAGTATCGGGGGGCTAACTGAAGCTTTCTTT. Residues: CASSIGGLTEAFF.

This chain joins TRBV24-1 and TRBJ2-2; 9 nucleotides align to TRBD2. The V gene end was trimmed by 4 bases and the J gene end by 4 bases; junction bases not matched to a gene: 0. The CDR3 is 14 residues long. Germline lookup yields CDR1 KGHDR and CDR2 SFDVKD. The CDR3 protein is CATSEAGGTGELFF. CDR3 DNA sequence: TGTGCCACCAGTGAAGCGGGGGGCACCGGGGAGCTGTTTTTT.

V is TRBV7-9 and J is TRBJ1-2; 8 bases are shared with TRBD1. The trim removed 5 bases at V and 8 bases at J, leaving 10 bases unmatched. Germline V CDR1 and CDR2: SEHNR, FQNEAQ (reference sequence). The CDR3 extends over 14 amino acids. The CDR3 DNA reads TGTGCCAGCAGCACGGACAGGGTCCTAGGGGGCTACACCTTC. Translation gives CASSTDRVLGGYTF.

By proportion, this clonotype is medium-sized (0.01 to 0.1%). V gene TRBV12-3 or TRBV12-4 combines with J gene TRBJ2-7, with D perhaps matching TRBD1 (5 bases). Deletions cut 3 bases from V and 7 bases from J, with 10 bases between. This CDR3 is 12 amino acids long. The CDR3 is CASSFDQGEQYF. CDR3 in DNA: TGTGCCAGCAGTTTCGATCAGGGAGAGCAGTACTTC.

Details on this clonotype: A much larger clone differs by one base, so this may be a read error. V is TRBV27 and J is TRBJ2-2; D possibly corresponds to TRBD1 (6 bases). The germline V gene encodes CDR1 MNHEY and CDR2 SMNVEV (reference sequence). This CDR3 has 17 amino acids. The V end was cut by 1 base, the J end by 4 bases, with 16 bases between. The CDR3, as DNA: TGTGCCAGCAGTTTATTTAGGAGGACAGAATTCACCGGGGAGCTGTTTTTT. This encodes CASSLFRRTEFTGELFF.

This chain links TRBV6-6 with TRBJ1-6; TRBD1 agrees at 7 bases. The junction had 5 bases not matched to a gene; V was cut back by 4 bases and J by 8 bases. This CDR3 spans 14 amino acids. The V gene's germline CDR1 is MNHNY and CDR2 SVGAGI (reference sequence). CDR3 protein: CASSLWTGHSPLHF. CDR3 nucleotides: TGTGCCAGCAGTTTATGGACAGGCCATTCACCCCTCCACTTT.

The chain carries TRBV7-9 and TRBJ2-5, with D unresolved. V lost 5 bases and J 0 bases, leaving 16 bases between the germline ends. Looked up from germline, CDR1 is SEHNR and CDR2 is FQNEAQ (reference sequence). This CDR3 contains 16 residues. In nucleotides, the CDR3 is TGTGCCAGCAGCCCCCCATTTGTAAAGTACCAAGAGACCCAGTACTTC. This translates into CASSPPFVKYQETQYF.